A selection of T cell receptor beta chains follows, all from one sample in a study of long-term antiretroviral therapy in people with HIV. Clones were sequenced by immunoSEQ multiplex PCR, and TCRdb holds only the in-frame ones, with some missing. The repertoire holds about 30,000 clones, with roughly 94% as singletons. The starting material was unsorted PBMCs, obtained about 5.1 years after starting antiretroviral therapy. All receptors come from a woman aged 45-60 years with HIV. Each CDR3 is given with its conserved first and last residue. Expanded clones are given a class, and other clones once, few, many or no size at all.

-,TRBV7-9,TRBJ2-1,CASSRPPGLAQYNEQFF
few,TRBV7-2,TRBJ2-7,CASSLATAYEQYF
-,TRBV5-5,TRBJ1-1,CASSQATFNTEAFF
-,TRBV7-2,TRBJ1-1,CASSSRLGGRAEAFF
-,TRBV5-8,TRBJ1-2,CASSLLYGQGYGYTF
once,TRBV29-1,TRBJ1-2,CSVEDGTRQGQSYGYTF
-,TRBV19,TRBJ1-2,CASRGQGSNYGYTF
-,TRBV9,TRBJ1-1,CASSVELFEGEAFF
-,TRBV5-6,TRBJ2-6,CASSLPGESGANVLTF
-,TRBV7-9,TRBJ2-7,CASSLGAFYEQYF
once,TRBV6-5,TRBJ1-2,CASRGQGGYGYTF
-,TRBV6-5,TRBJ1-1,CASRITGGSTEAFF
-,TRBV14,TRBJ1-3,CASSQDPGGFGNTIYF
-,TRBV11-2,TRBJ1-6,CASSSLSVRSPLHF
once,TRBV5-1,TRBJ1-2,CASSFTGGYPYGYTF
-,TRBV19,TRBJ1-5,CASSIASGGVLNQPQHF
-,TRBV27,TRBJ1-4,CASRDIRVEKLFF